The sequence of this TCR beta chain was determined in a study of CD8+ T cells in alopecia areata (dated by TCRdb to 2017 to 2018). Study-level background: The treated patients took part in an open-label pilot trial in which moderate-to-severe alopecia areata was treated with oral tofacitinib at 5 to 10 mg twice daily. Tofacitinib was administered for 6 to 18 months, and 6 months of follow-up off drug were then conducted to assess delayed response and recurrence. Biopsies were taken from tofacitinib-treated patients at baseline and again at 4 and 24 weeks into treatment, and several of those patients also had a later scalp biopsy. Amplification of TCRbeta CDR3 regions was done by immunoSEQ multiplex PCR using 35 Vbeta forward primers and 13 Jbeta reverse primers. Scalp clonality was compared across normal scalp (n=4), patchy alopecia areata scalp (n=8), and alopecia totalis/universalis scalp (n=8). On the human side, TCRbeta sequencing was run on scalp tissue and on sorted CD4+ and CD8+ peripheral blood T cells from healthy controls and from alopecia areata patients with either patchy or totalis/universalis disease. The study used high-throughput TCRbeta sequencing to examine T cell clonal expansion in alopecia areata, in both the C3H/HeJ mouse model and human patients. RNA came from the PAXgene miRNA kit for fixed scalp, the miRNeasy kit for PBMCs, and the RNeasy kit for mouse skin. The SALT score, which quantifies the percentage of affected scalp surface area, was used to measure disease severity in treated patients.

The library was generated by the immunoSEQ multiplex PCR assay. RNA was extracted from all samples and reverse transcribed into cDNA as template for TCR sequencing. First-strand cDNA was synthesized with SuperScript III using a 2:1 mix of oligo-dT and random hexamers. A synthetic immune receptor repertoire was used to gauge amplification bias, and whatever bias remained was removed computationally. The study's processing was this. After raw reads were preprocessed to remove errors, the CDR3 was defined following IMGT conventions as running from the conserved cysteine to phenylalanine. Clonality was computed as 1 minus the Shannon entropy, with the entropy normalized by log2 of the number of productive unique TCRs. Scalp TCRbeta sequences were cross-referenced with sorted blood CD4 and CD8 repertoires so that the CD4 or CD8 identity of scalp clones could be inferred. In its TCRdb copy, this immuneACCESS table keeps in-frame sequences only and misses some clones. Where compared with another copy, unresolved V genes explain less than half of these, and the others have no known cause. The V and J calls and clone size were taken over from that table, and D and trimming were inferred from the DNA. The sample contains about 76,000 clones, approximately 66% of them found a single time. The ten largest account for roughly a quarter of the sample.

CDR1 and CDR2 (MGHRA, YSYEKL) derive from the germline V gene. The V end loses 3 bases and the J end loses 5 bases, and a stretch of 5 bases separates them. From the cysteine up to the phenylalanine, the CDR3 has a length of 12 residues. CDR3 DNA is the only sequence kept; it has 36 bases, read in frame from the first base. General conclusions and limits of the study: Scalp TCR repertoire analysis is complicated because resident alphabeta T cells in normal human skin are also sequenced, whereas mouse skin is dominated by gammadelta T cells. During tofacitinib treatment, many expanded lesional clones remained in scalp and blood, and this persistence may partly explain relapse after treatment is stopped. Lesional scalp, especially in alopecia totalis/universalis, showed higher clonality and more expanded CD8+ clones than normal scalp, suggesting antigenic drive. Because the treated cohort was small and included a single nonresponder, larger studies are needed to assess links between baseline CD8+ expansion and response. Compared with mice, TCR sequences shared between patients were less clear, possibly partly because of HLA diversity across the patient population. Tofacitinib significantly lowered scalp clonality and the number of expanded CD8+ clones among the top 100 scalp clones.

A note on this clone: It lacks a known antigen. Base quality data are lacking; no much larger clone is found one base away.

Per the publication, the time point label means: 20 to 30 weeks on oral tofacitinib. Taken with the paper, the label for treatment or condition translates to: oral pan-JAK inhibitor, 5-10 mg twice daily. Peripheral blood and lesional scalp punch biopsies were obtained from patients with alopecia areata. PBMCs were isolated by density centrifugation and stained for CD3, CD4 and CD8, and CD4+ and CD8+ T cells were sorted on a FACSAria. Recombination linked TRBV4-1 to TRBJ2-1; confidence is insufficient to name the D gene. The TCR originated in a human donor with alopecia areata. The input for sequencing was CD8+ T cells sorted from blood, taken at week 24, from a patient treated with tofacitinib. CDR3 reads: CASSHLDNEQFF. The nucleotide sequence reads TGCGCCAGCAGCCACCTGGACAATGAGCAGTTCTTC.